This paragraph covers one TCR beta chain sequence. What it recognizes is unknown. The assay was immunoSEQ multiplex PCR, and TCRdb's table has in-frame clones only and misses some. This repertoire shows some 2,100,000 clones, approximately 96% found once; its top ten account for roughly 0.13%. The data originate from a study of shared clonotypes between healthy human individuals. Study-level findings and limits: Compared with clonotypes that all four donors shared, non-shared clonotypes had lower generation probabilities.

The sample was naive CD4+ T cells sorted from blood. The subset denotes: CD45RA+ positively selected. This TCR was recovered from a man between 18 and 29 years old in good health.

CDR3 sequence reads: CASSLEGGSGNQPQHF. CDR3 nucleotide sequence: TGCGCCAGCAGCTTGGAAGGGGGATCAGGCAATCAGCCCCAGCATTTT. The rearrangement joins TRBV5-1 to TRBJ1-5; tentative D call: TRBD1 (6 bases). Looked up from germline, CDR1 is SGHRS and CDR2 is YFSETQ. This CDR3 comprises 16 residues. With 0 bases removed from V and 2 bases from J, the gap between germline ends came to 12 bases.